Sequencing of this T cell receptor (beta chain) was carried out in a study of monozygotic twins with inflammatory bowel disease. The study, taken as a whole, reports: Immunosuppressive treatments differing between patients may have added repertoire variability.

With regard to this clonotype: What it binds is unknown.

This CDR3 has 16 residues. Germline-derived CDR1 and CDR2 are SGHRS and YFSETQ. TCRdb derives one entry per CDR3 protein from the 5' RACE reads, leaving out DNA. The specimen's table records about 160,000 distinct CDR3 sequences. Sequenced input: blood. The TCR originated in a human donor with ulcerative colitis or Crohn's disease, or a healthy co-twin of an affected twin (not recorded which). The chain links TRBV5-1 to TRBJ1-3; TCRdb proposes TRBD1, but this gene call is untestable without DNA. CDR3 sequence reads: CASSLPGQGLGNTIYF.